A selection of T cell receptor beta chains follows, all from one sample in a study of cytomegalovirus exposure and HLA in healthy donors. Measured with immunoSEQ multiplex PCR; TCRdb has only the in-frame clones, and not every one. This sample has just over 150,000 clones, with around 79% found just once. Sequences were obtained from PBMCs. These TCRs come from a woman aged 40 to 55 in good health and CMV-seronegative. Each CDR3 is given with its conserved first and last residue. The D gene is left open where the match is weak. Only part of the rows carry a size: once, few, many, or a class if the clone is expanded.

j_call,clone_size,d_call,v_call,cdr3_aa,cdr3_nt
TRBJ2-1,NA,TRBD2,TRBV4-2,CASSQGERGAPSYNEQFF,TGTGCCAGCAGCCAAGGAGAGCGGGGGGCCCCCTCCTACAATGAGCAGTTCTTC
TRBJ1-1,NA,TRBD1,TRBV28,CASSGHGTANTEAFF,TGTGCCAGCAGTGGACACGGGACAGCGAACACTGAAGCTTTCTTT
TRBJ2-1,NA,NA,TRBV19,CASSKAASYNEQFF,TGTGCCAGTAGTAAGGCGGCTTCCTACAATGAGCAGTTCTTC
TRBJ1-2,NA,NA,TRBV19,CASLRGGRNYGYTF,TGTGCCAGCCTCCGGGGGGGGCGTAATTATGGCTACACCTTC
TRBJ2-3,once,NA,TRBV7-9,CASSFRQGTDTQYF,TGTGCCAGCAGCTTTAGGCAGGGCACAGATACGCAGTATTTT
TRBJ2-2,NA,NA,TRBV28,CASSQSGRTGELFF,TGTGCCAGCAGCCAATCAGGCCGCACCGGGGAGCTGTTTTTT
TRBJ1-2,NA,NA,TRBV5-8,CASSSLTGWTAYGYTF,TGTGCCAGCAGCTCGCTCACCGGGTGGACAGCCTATGGCTACACCTTC
TRBJ1-1,NA,TRBD1,TRBV5-4,CASSGGRGGNTEAFF,TGTGCCAGCTCAGGGGGCAGGGGGGGGAACACTGAAGCTTTCTTT
TRBJ2-2,NA,NA,TRBV5-1,CASSSGDSGELFF,TGCGCCAGCAGCTCCGGGGATTCCGGGGAGCTGTTTTTT
TRBJ2-2,NA,NA,TRBV7-3,CASSLFPQGTGELFF,TGTGCCAGCAGCTTATTCCCTCAGGGGACCGGGGAGCTGTTTTTT
TRBJ1-1,NA,NA,TRBV5-8,CASSSPQGTTEAFF,TGTGCCAGCAGCTCGCCACAGGGAACCACTGAAGCTTTCTTT
TRBJ1-3,few,TRBD1,TRBV13,CASSQRDRGSGNTIYF,TGTGCCAGCAGCCAGCGGGACAGGGGTTCTGGAAACACCATATATTTT
TRBJ1-1,NA,TRBD1,TRBV28,CASSTPGQGHTEAFF,TGTGCCAGCAGTACGCCGGGACAGGGGCACACTGAAGCTTTCTTT
TRBJ1-1,few,NA,TRBV10-1,CASSDSMNTEAFF,TGCGCCAGCAGTGATAGTATGAACACTGAAGCTTTCTTT
TRBJ2-3,once,TRBD2,TRBV7-6,CASSLAPSGGAKADTQYF,TGTGCCAGCAGCTTAGCGCCCAGCGGGGGGGCGAAGGCAGATACGCAGTATTTT
TRBJ2-1,NA,NA,TRBV7-2,CASSLWGDRRFF,TGTGCCAGCAGCTTATGGGGGGACCGGAGGTTCTTC
TRBJ1-5,NA,NA,TRBV7-8,CASSLTSTQPQHF,TGTGCCAGCAGCTTGACTTCCACTCAGCCCCAGCATTTT
TRBJ1-1,NA,NA,TRBV7-9,CASSLVGSGNTEAFF,TGTGCCAGCAGCTTAGTCGGGTCGGGGAACACTGAAGCTTTCTTT
TRBJ2-1,NA,TRBD1,TRBV9,CASSATGDAYNEQFF,TGTGCCAGCAGCGCGACAGGGGACGCCTACAATGAGCAGTTCTTC
TRBJ2-1,NA,NA,TRBV15,CATSRVPRGSYNEQFF,TGCGCCACCAGCAGGGTACCCAGGGGCTCCTACAATGAGCAGTTCTTC
TRBJ1-2,NA,NA,TRBV5-8,CASSPGLLRDYGYTF,TGTGCCAGCAGCCCCGGACTCCTGAGGGACTATGGCTACACCTTC
TRBJ2-1,NA,NA,TRBV5-4,CASSFLATAFYNEQFF,TGTGCCAGCAGCTTTCTCGCCACAGCATTCTACAATGAGCAGTTCTTC
TRBJ1-4,few,NA,TRBV10-3,CAISESEKTNEKLFF,TGTGCCATCAGTGAGTCGGAGAAGACTAATGAAAAACTGTTTTTT
TRBJ1-3,NA,NA,TRBV5-1,CASSLEGGNTIYF,TGCGCCAGCAGTCTGGAGGGAGGAAACACCATATATTTT
TRBJ2-7,NA,TRBD2,TRBV6-1,CASTSGGHYEQYF,TGTGCCAGCACTAGCGGGGGCCACTACGAGCAGTACTTC
TRBJ2-1,NA,NA,TRBV11-3,CASSFTSPNEQFF,TGTGCCAGCAGCTTCACTAGCCCCAATGAGCAGTTCTTC
TRBJ2-3,NA,NA,TRBV19,CASSTITAADTQYF,TGTGCCAGTAGTACAATAACAGCGGCAGATACGCAGTATTTT
TRBJ1-2,once,TRBD1,TRBV6-6,CASKGDRGQGNYGYTF,TGTGCCAGCAAGGGGGACAGGGGGCAGGGTAACTATGGCTACACCTTC
TRBJ1-6,NA,TRBD1,TRBV18,CASSPRQGAVYNSPLHF,TGTGCCAGCTCACCAAGGCAGGGGGCAGTTTATAATTCACCCCTCCACTTT
TRBJ2-1,NA,NA,TRBV6-4,CASSSQGGAHNEQFF,TGTGCCAGCAGTTCACAGGGAGGGGCTCACAATGAGCAGTTCTTC
TRBJ1-2,NA,TRBD1,TRBV5-1,CASRPGQGVDYGYTF,TGCGCCAGCAGACCTGGACAGGGCGTTGACTATGGCTACACCTTC
TRBJ2-7,NA,NA,TRBV5-6,CASSAGQFTYEQYF,TGTGCCAGCAGCGCGGGACAGTTTACCTACGAGCAGTACTTC
TRBJ1-5,NA,NA,TRBV10-1,CARSGHKGVAQHF,TGCGCCAGGTCGGGACACAAGGGGGTGGCCCAGCATTTT
TRBJ2-2,NA,NA,TRBV6-6,CASITGTQGGTGELFF,TGTGCCAGCATCACAGGGACCCAGGGGGGCACCGGGGAGCTGTTTTTT
TRBJ1-1,NA,NA,TRBV10-3,CAISEQAGALMNTEAFF,TGTGCCATCAGTGAACAGGCTGGAGCCCTTATGAACACTGAAGCTTTCTTT
TRBJ1-1,NA,TRBD1,TRBV5-1,CASRWGTGGFTEAFF,TGCGCCAGCAGGTGGGGGACAGGGGGCTTCACTGAAGCTTTCTTT
TRBJ1-6,once,TRBD1,TRBV6-5,CASSYSTGQNGSPLHF,TGTGCCAGCAGTTACTCGACGGGACAGAACGGTTCACCCCTCCACTTT
TRBJ2-3,NA,TRBD1,TRBV9,CASSNRDRELDTQYF,TGTGCCAGCAGCAACCGGGACAGGGAATTAGATACGCAGTATTTT
TRBJ2-7,NA,NA,TRBV18,CASSPREAYEQYF,TGTGCCAGCTCACCCAGGGAGGCCTACGAGCAGTACTTC
TRBJ1-4,NA,TRBD1,TRBV5-6,CASSLGDRLNEKLFF,TGTGCCAGCAGCTTGGGGGACAGATTGAATGAAAAACTGTTTTTT
TRBJ2-5,NA,NA,TRBV2,CASRRDQSETQYF,TGTGCCAGCAGGCGGGACCAGTCAGAGACCCAGTACTTC
TRBJ2-7,few,NA,TRBV9,CASSNPGGYEQYF,TGTGCCAGCAGCAACCCCGGGGGCTACGAGCAGTACTTC
TRBJ1-6,NA,NA,TRBV7-9,CASSLSSSYNSPLHF,TGTGCCAGCAGCTTATCCAGCTCCTATAATTCACCCCTCCACTTT
TRBJ1-5,NA,NA,TRBV7-2,CASSRIGGNQPQHF,TGTGCCAGCAGTCGGATCGGGGGCAATCAGCCCCAGCATTTT
TRBJ1-2,NA,TRBD1,TRBV9,CASSPSISGQGSVYGYTF,TGTGCCAGCAGCCCCTCAATTTCGGGACAGGGATCAGTTTATGGCTACACCTTC
TRBJ1-2,once,NA,TRBV25-1,CASSPPHREHGYTF,TGTGCCAGCAGCCCCCCACACAGGGAGCATGGCTACACCTTC
TRBJ1-1,few,NA,TRBV15,CATSRGGPGMNTEAFF,TGTGCCACCAGCAGAGGGGGGCCAGGGATGAACACTGAAGCTTTCTTT
TRBJ2-7,once,NA,TRBV7-9,CASSSTLDSYEQYF,TGTGCCAGCAGCTCTACCCTGGACAGCTACGAGCAGTACTTC
TRBJ1-6,NA,NA,TRBV4-1,CASSQDGAVVYNSPLHF,TGCGCCAGCAGCCAAGATGGGGCAGTAGTCTATAATTCACCCCTCCACTTT
TRBJ1-6,once,TRBD1,TRBV11-2,CASSSLRQGHSPLHF,TGTGCCAGCAGCAGCCTAAGACAGGGGCATTCACCCCTCCACTTT
TRBJ2-3,NA,NA,TRBV7-2,CASSARVSDTQYF,TGTGCCAGCAGCGCGAGGGTTTCCGATACGCAGTATTTT
TRBJ1-2,NA,NA,TRBV2,CASSEQSPEAYYGYTF,TGTGCCAGCAGTGAACAGTCTCCCGAGGCGTACTATGGCTACACCTTC
TRBJ1-1,NA,NA,TRBV5-1,CASSLSGGNTEAFF,TGCGCCAGCAGCTTGAGCGGGGGGAACACTGAAGCTTTCTTT
TRBJ1-1,NA,NA,TRBV5-6,CASSPETAYTEAFF,TGTGCCAGCAGCCCGGAGACAGCCTACACTGAAGCTTTCTTT
TRBJ2-7,NA,NA,TRBV14,CASSQEVGASYEQYF,TGTGCCAGCAGCCAAGAAGTAGGGGCATCCTACGAGCAGTACTTC
TRBJ2-4,NA,TRBD2,TRBV5-4,CASSVTSGGVWNIQYF,TGTGCCAGCAGCGTGACTAGCGGGGGGGTTTGGAACATTCAGTACTTC
TRBJ2-7,NA,TRBD2,TRBV7-9,CASSSSGGAGHEQYF,TGTGCCAGCAGCTCTAGCGGGGGGGCGGGGCACGAGCAGTACTTC
TRBJ1-3,NA,NA,TRBV2,CASSEDGLLRNTIYF,TGTGCCAGCAGTGAAGATGGACTGTTGAGAAACACCATATATTTT
TRBJ1-5,NA,NA,TRBV7-9,CASSSGGSQPQHF,TGTGCCAGCAGCTCGGGGGGGTCACAGCCCCAGCATTTT